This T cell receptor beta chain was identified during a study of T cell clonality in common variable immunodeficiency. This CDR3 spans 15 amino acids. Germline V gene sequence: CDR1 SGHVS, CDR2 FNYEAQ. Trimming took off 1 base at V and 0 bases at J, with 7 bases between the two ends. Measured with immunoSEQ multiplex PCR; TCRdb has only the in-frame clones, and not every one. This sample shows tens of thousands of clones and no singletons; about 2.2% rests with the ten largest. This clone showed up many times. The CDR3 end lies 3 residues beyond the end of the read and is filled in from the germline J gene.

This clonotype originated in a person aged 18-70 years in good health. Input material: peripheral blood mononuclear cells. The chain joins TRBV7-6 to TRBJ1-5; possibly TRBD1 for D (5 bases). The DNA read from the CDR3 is TGTGCCAGCAGCTTAGGGACAAGTAGCAATCAGCCC. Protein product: CASSLGTSSNQP. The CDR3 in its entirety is CASSLGTSSNQPQHF.